This T cell receptor (beta chain) derives from a study of blood T cell repertoires in COVID-19. Study context: COVID-19 samples collected from the United States, Italy and Spain covered acute and convalescent phases. Sources were T cells, B-cell-depleted T cells, or PBMCs; the material itself was cDNA or gDNA.

This clone has just one count. Per the study methods: By means of reference gene primer amplification, nucleated cell counts were estimated. TCRdb's copy holds only in-frame clones and misses some; the assay was immunoSEQ multiplex PCR. V and J calls and clone size are copied from that table; D and trimming were computed from the DNA. The data show about 270,000 clones, approximately 87% seen once. Sequenced input: peripheral blood. This TCR derives from a woman aged 25 to 39 with COVID-19, enrolled during active disease.

CDR3 sequence: CASSAFRGVTNTGELFF. The CDR3 DNA reads TGTGCCAGCAGCGCCTTTCGGGGGGTAACGAACACCGGGGAGCTGTTTTTT. The V call is TRBV9, the J call TRBJ2-2; 7 nucleotides match TRBD2. V shed 3 bases and J 0 bases; nucleotides not matched to a gene: 8. The CDR3 is 17 residues long. CDR1 and CDR2 from the germline V gene are SGDLS and YYNGEE.